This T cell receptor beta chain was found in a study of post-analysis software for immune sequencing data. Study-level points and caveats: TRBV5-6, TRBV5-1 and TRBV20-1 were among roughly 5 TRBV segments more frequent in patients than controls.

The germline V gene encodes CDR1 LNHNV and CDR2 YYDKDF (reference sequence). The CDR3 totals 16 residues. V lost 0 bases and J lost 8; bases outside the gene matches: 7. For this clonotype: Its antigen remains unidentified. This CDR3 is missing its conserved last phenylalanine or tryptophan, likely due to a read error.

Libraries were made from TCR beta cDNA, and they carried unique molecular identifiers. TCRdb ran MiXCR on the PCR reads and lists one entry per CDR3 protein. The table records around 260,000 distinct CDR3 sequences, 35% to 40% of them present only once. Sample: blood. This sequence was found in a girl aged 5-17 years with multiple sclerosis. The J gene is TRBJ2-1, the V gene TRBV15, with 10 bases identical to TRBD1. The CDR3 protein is CATSRDRVTGGYEQFL. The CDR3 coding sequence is TGTGCCACCAGCAGAGATCGTGTGACAGGGGGCTATGAGCAGTTCCTC.